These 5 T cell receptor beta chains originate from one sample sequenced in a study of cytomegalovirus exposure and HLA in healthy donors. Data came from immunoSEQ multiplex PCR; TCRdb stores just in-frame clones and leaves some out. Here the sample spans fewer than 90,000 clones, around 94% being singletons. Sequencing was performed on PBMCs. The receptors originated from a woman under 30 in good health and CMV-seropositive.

The CDR3 protein is CASSQVVNYGYTF. The CDR3 DNA follows: TGTGCCAGCAGCCAAGTCGTGAACTATGGCTACACCTTC. The V gene is TRBV14, the J gene TRBJ1-2; D unclear. The V gene's germline CDR1 is SGHDN and CDR2 FVKESK. The CDR3 spans 13 residues. The V end lost 1 base, the J end lost 2 bases, and 5 bases lay between the germline ends.

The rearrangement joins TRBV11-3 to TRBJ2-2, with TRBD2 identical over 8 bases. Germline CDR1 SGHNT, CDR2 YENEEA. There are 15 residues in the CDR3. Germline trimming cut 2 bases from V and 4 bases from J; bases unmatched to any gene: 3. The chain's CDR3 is CASSLYGRATGELFF. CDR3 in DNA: TGTGCCAGCAGCTTATACGGGAGGGCCACCGGGGAGCTGTTTTTT.

Here the CDR3 DNA reads TGTGCCAGCAGTGACAGGGGTCTAGGGTACTTCTACGAGCAGTACTTC. This encodes CASSDRGLGYFYEQYF. The chain joins TRBV6-1 to TRBJ2-7; a weak D match, TRBD1 (6 bases). Trimming removed 3 bases from V and 3 bases from J, with 18 bases in between. Per the germline V gene, CDR1 is MNHNS and CDR2 is SASEGT. The CDR3 consists of 16 residues.

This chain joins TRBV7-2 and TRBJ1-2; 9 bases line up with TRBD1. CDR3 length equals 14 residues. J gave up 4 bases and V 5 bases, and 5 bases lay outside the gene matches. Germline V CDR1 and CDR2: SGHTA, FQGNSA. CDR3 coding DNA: TGTGCCAGCAGCGCCACAGGGGGCGCCTATGGCTACACCTTC. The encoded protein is CASSATGGAYGYTF.

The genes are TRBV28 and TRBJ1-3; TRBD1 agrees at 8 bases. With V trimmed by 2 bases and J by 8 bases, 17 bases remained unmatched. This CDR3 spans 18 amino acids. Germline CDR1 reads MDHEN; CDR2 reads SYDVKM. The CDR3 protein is CASSLPSQGASRVDTIYF. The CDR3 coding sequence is TGTGCCAGCAGTTTACCTAGCCAGGGGGCGAGCCGGGTAGACACCATATATTTT.